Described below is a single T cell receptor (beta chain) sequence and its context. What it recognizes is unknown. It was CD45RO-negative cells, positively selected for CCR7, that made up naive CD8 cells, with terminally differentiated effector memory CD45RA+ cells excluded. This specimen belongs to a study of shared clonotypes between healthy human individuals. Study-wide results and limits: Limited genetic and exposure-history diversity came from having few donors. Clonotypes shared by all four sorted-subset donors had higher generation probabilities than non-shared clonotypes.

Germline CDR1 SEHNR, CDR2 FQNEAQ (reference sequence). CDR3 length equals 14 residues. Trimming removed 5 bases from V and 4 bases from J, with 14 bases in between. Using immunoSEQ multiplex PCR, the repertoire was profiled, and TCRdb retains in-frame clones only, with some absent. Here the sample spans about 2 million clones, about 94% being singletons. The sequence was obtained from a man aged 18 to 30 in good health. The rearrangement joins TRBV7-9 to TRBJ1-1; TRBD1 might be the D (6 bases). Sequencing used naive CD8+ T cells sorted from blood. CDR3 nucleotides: TGTGCCAGCAGCGGATGGACAGAGAGCACTGAAGCTTTCTTT. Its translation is CASSGWTESTEAFF.